This T cell receptor (beta chain) was sequenced during a study of blood T cells in healthy people across ages. Findings and caveats of the study: Diversity was estimated from one million T cells, and these estimates were considered underestimates. Unsorted PBMC input precluded a conclusive naive versus antigen-experienced comparison.

This clonotype was recorded a few times. Its antigen is unknown. The authors drew around 9.4 milliliters of peripheral blood from each donor. A J-beta primer mix and a sample-barcoded 5' primer were used in a second PCR of roughly 6 to 12 cycles. A template-switch adaptor containing 12 random nucleotides labeled each cDNA molecule. TCRdb independently ran MiXCR on the 5' RACE reads; one entry per CDR3 protein. Among over 1,300,000 distinct CDR3 sequences listed, 59% were seen once. The CDR3 length is 16 residues. Per the germline V gene, CDR1 is SGHTA and CDR2 is FQGNSA. Material for sequencing was blood. J is TRBJ2-5 and V is TRBV7-2, with D possibly called TRBD1 or TRBD2 (6 bases each). The J call is doubtful: the DNA matches TRBJ2-7 better. The receptor's source is a man aged 18 to 30 in good health. In DNA, the CDR3 is TGTGCCAGCAGCATCCGGGGGCTGTCCCCGACCTACGAGCAGTACTTC. Residues: CASSIRGLSPTYEQYF.